A single sample is the source of the 18 T cell receptor beta chains below, sequenced in a study of blood T cell repertoires in COVID-19. Assay: immunoSEQ multiplex PCR; the TCRdb copy retains only in-frame clones and omits some. Counted here are about 280,000 clones, approximately 85% occurring once; the ten biggest clones make up 11%. Sequencing used peripheral blood. The source of these receptors is a woman between 65 and 79 years old with acute or convalescent COVID-19.

V gene TRBV13 combines with J gene TRBJ1-3; D gene unclear. This CDR3 spans 14 amino acids. Germline V gives CDR1 PRHDT, CDR2 FYEKMQ (reference sequence). With 0 bases removed from V and 2 bases from J, the gap between germline ends came to 5 bases. The chain's CDR3 is CASSLGTTGNTIYF. The CDR3, as DNA: TGTGCCAGCAGCTTAGGCACAACTGGAAACACCATATATTTT.

The chain couples TRBV9 to TRBJ2-5, with 13 bases identical to TRBD2. Germline lookup yields CDR1 SGDLS and CDR2 YYNGEE. The CDR3 is 18 amino acids. V trimming: 0 bases; J trimming: 4 bases; junction bases outside the gene matches: 9. CDR3 amino acids: CASSVGLTSGGVLETQYF. The CDR3 DNA sequence: TGTGCCAGCAGCGTAGGACTCACTAGCGGGGGGGTTTTAGAGACCCAGTACTTC.

The chain has TRBV2 and TRBJ2-7, with 8 nucleotides matching TRBD2. The V gene end was trimmed by 6 bases and the J gene end by 6 bases; junction bases not matched to a gene: 10. In germline, CDR1 is SNHLY, CDR2 FYNNEI. This CDR3 is 14 amino acids long. The CDR3 DNA sequence: TGTGCCAGCAGCTCGAGTCGGGGGGGGTCCGAGCAGTACTTC. Translated: CASSSSRGGSEQYF.

V and J are TRBV5-4 and TRBJ2-1, with 7 positions matching TRBD1. Per germline, CDR1 SGHNT and CDR2 YYREEE (reference sequence). With 4 bases clipped from V and 4 bases from J, the junction kept 8 bases outside the gene matches. This CDR3 has 15 amino acids. This CDR3 is CASSATGAFYNEQFF. In nucleotides, the CDR3 is TGTGCCAGCAGCGCAACAGGGGCCTTTTACAATGAGCAGTTCTTC.

The chain couples TRBV3-1 (or the pseudogene TRBV3-2) to TRBJ2-3; possible D gene TRBD1, 6 bases. Germline loops: CDR1 LGHDT, CDR2 YNNKEL (reference sequence). V lost 4 bases, J lost 3 bases, and 11 bases lay in between. This CDR3 is built from 14 residues. The DNA for the CDR3 is TGTGCCAGCAGCCGATCAGGGGTGACAGATACGCAGTATTTT. It translates to CASSRSGVTDTQYF.

The V gene is TRBV9, the J gene TRBJ1-2; D is perhaps TRBD1 (5 bases). CDR3 length: 12 amino acids. Per germline, CDR1 SGDLS and CDR2 YYNGEE. V lost 2 bases and J 7 bases, leaving 9 bases between the germline ends. The CDR3 DNA sequence: TGTGCCAGCAGCGTTAGGGGCGGTGGCTACACCTTC. It encodes CASSVRGGGYTF.

This chain connects TRBV29-1 to TRBJ1-3; D may be TRBD1 (5 bases). Germline-derived CDR1 and CDR2 are SQVTM and ANQGSEA. This CDR3 contains 12 residues. V lost 4 bases and J 2 bases, leaving 6 bases between the germline ends. The CDR3 bases are TGCAGCGTTGGGGGGGCTGGAAACACCATATATTTT. Translating it yields CSVGGAGNTIYF.

This clone came up a few times. The gene calls are TRBV9 and TRBJ1-1; perhaps TRBD1 as D (5 bases). Germline CDR1 and CDR2: SGDLS and YYNGEE. Trimming stripped 3 bases from V and 1 base from J, with 10 bases between. CDR3 length: 14 residues. The CDR3 sequence: CASSALDRNTEAFF. The CDR3, as DNA: TGTGCCAGCAGCGCCCTAGACAGGAACACTGAAGCTTTCTTT.

This rearrangement joins TRBV5-1 to TRBJ2-2, with D uncertain. Trimming left V 2 bases short and J 1 base short, with 6 bases between. Germline lookup yields CDR1 SGHRS and CDR2 YFSETQ. The CDR3 is 14 residues long. The CDR3 is CASSFNRNTGELFF. The CDR3 DNA is TGCGCCAGCAGCTTTAACAGGAACACCGGGGAGCTGTTTTTT.

The CDR3: CASSQGTSPQETQYF. The CDR3 nucleotides read TGTGCCAGCAGCCAAGGGACTAGCCCCCAAGAGACCCAGTACTTC. V is TRBV2 and J is TRBJ2-5, with TRBD2 matching over 9 bases. Germline CDR1 is SNHLY and CDR2 is FYNNEI. The CDR3 has 15 residues. J lost 1 base, V lost 6 bases, and 6 bases had no gene match.

The chain has TRBV5-1 and TRBJ1-2; TRBD1 matches 8 bases. The ends lost 0 bases at V and 5 bases at J; junction bases unmatched: 6. Germline V gives CDR1 SGHRS, CDR2 YFSETQ. The CDR3 extends over 15 amino acids. CDR3 region: CASSLDPDRDYGYTF. In nucleotides, the CDR3 is TGCGCCAGCAGCTTGGATCCGGACAGGGATTATGGCTACACCTTC.

The CDR3 DNA reads TGTGCCAGCAGCCCAGGGACAGGGCGATCCACTGAAGCTTTCTTT. This encodes CASSPGTGRSTEAFF. The J gene is TRBJ1-1, the V gene TRBV5-4, with 9 positions matching TRBD1. The germline V gene has CDR1 SGHNT and CDR2 YYREEE (reference sequence). CDR3 length equals 15 residues. V lost 4 bases and J lost 4; bases outside the gene matches: 8.

The gene calls are TRBV19 and TRBJ1-6, with D perhaps TRBD1 (6 bases). This CDR3 has 15 residues. Germline values: CDR1 LNHDA, CDR2 SQIVND (reference sequence). Trimming took 11 bases from V and 0 from J, leaving 14 bases between them. DNA of the CDR3: TGTGCCTCCGAAAGGGGGAGCTCCTATAATTCACCCCTCCACTTT. Translation gives CASERGSSYNSPLHF.

The chain links TRBV9 to TRBJ2-1; the match to TRBD1 covers 9 bases. The CDR3 spans 18 residues. Germline V gene sequence: CDR1 SGDLS, CDR2 YYNGEE. V lost 4 bases and J lost 5; bases outside the gene matches: 16. The CDR3 sequence: CASSTSVTPGQGHNEQFF. CDR3 nucleotides: TGTGCCAGCAGCACCTCCGTAACCCCGGGACAGGGACACAATGAGCAGTTCTTC.

This chain joins TRBV4-1 and TRBJ1-5; D gene unclear. The germline CDR1 and CDR2 sequences are MGHRA and YSYEKL. Trimming took 4 bases from V and 0 from J, leaving 16 bases between them. The CDR3 runs to 17 residues. DNA of the CDR3: TGCGCCAGCAGCCCGATTCGAAGCGCCTATAGCAATCAGCCCCAGCATTTT. This sequence encodes CASSPIRSAYSNQPQHF.

The genes are TRBV7-9 and TRBJ2-1; TRBD2 agrees at 9 bases. The CDR3 runs 18 residues. CDR1 and CDR2 from the germline V gene are SEHNR and FQNEAQ (reference sequence). After removal of 5 bases from V and 10 bases from J, the junction contained 21 bases not matched to a gene. CDR3 DNA sequence: TGTGCCAGCAGCGTCGAGGGACGGGGACTAGCTCATTATGGCGAGCAGTTCTTC. Translating gives CASSVEGRGLAHYGEQFF.

The chain is built from TRBV30 and TRBJ1-1; D gene unclear. This CDR3 contains 11 residues. The V end lost 5 bases, the J end lost 6 bases, and 10 bases lay between the germline ends. The germline V gene encodes CDR1 GTSNPN and CDR2 SVGIG (reference sequence). The CDR3 nucleotides are TGTGCCTGGCAGGAGGCGGCTGAAGCTTTCTTT. Translating gives CAWQEAAEAFF.

This sequence joins TRBV29-1 and TRBJ1-5; D is unresolved. This CDR3 contains 12 residues. V gave up 7 bases and J gave up 4 bases, with 11 bases separating them. CDR1 is SQVTM and CDR2 is ANQGSEA in the germline V gene. Written as DNA, the CDR3 is TGCAGCGAGGCGGCCCCTAATCAGCCCCAGCATTTT. It translates to CSEAAPNQPQHF.